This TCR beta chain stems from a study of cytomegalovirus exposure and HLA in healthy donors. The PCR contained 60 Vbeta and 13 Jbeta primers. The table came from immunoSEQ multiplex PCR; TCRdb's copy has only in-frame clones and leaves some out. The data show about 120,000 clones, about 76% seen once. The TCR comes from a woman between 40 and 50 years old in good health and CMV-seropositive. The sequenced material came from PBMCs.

The CDR3 nucleotides are TGTGCCAGCACCAGGTCCGACAGGGTGAGCACAGATACGCAGTATTTT. It translates to CASTRSDRVSTDTQYF. This chain connects TRBV19 to TRBJ2-3, with TRBD1 matching 7 bases. Germline V gene lookup returns CDR1 LNHDA and CDR2 SQIVND (reference sequence). The CDR3 runs to 16 residues. V shed 9 bases, J shed 0 bases, and the junction held 12 bases outside the gene matches.